This entry lists 31 T cell receptor beta chains sequenced from one sample in a study of long-term antiretroviral therapy in people with HIV. Samples were assayed with immunoSEQ v3.0 at survey level. Assay: immunoSEQ multiplex PCR; the TCRdb copy retains only in-frame clones and omits some. The sample contains tens of thousands of clones, about 90% of which appear only once. The specimen was unsorted PBMCs, collected 2 years after starting antiretroviral therapy. All receptors come from a man between 45 and 60 years old with HIV.

This rearrangement joins TRBV2 to TRBJ1-1; D is possibly TRBD1 (6 bases). This CDR3 has 14 amino acids. Germline V gives CDR1 SNHLY, CDR2 FYNNEI. V lost 3 bases to trimming and J lost 1 base, with 9 bases between them. The CDR3 is CASSERGQNTEAFF. CDR3 bases: TGTGCCAGCAGTGAGCGGGGGCAGAACACTGAAGCTTTCTTT. Looking up the rest from reference TRBV2 and TRBJ1-1 gives the full variable domain: EPEVTQTPSHQVTQMGQEVILRCVPISNHLYFYWYRQILGQKVEFLVSFYNNEISEKSEIFDDQFSVERPDGSNFTLKIRSTKLEDSAMYFCASSERGQNTEAFFGQGTRLTVV.

The chain has TRBV28 and TRBJ1-1; the D is unclear. V lost 7 bases and J 2 bases, leaving 8 bases between the germline ends. The length of the CDR3 is 12 residues. Germline-derived CDR1 and CDR2 are MDHEN and SYDVKM. The CDR3 here is CASTETNTEAFF. In DNA form, the CDR3 reads TGTGCCAGCACGGAAACTAACACTGAAGCTTTCTTT.

The chain has TRBV28 and TRBJ2-5; D unresolved. The germline V gene encodes CDR1 MDHEN and CDR2 SYDVKM. V was clipped by 7 bases and J by 5 bases, with 8 bases between them. CDR3 length: 11 amino acids. The CDR3 DNA reads as TGTGCCAGCACCCACAAGGAGACCCAGTACTTC. This gives the protein CASTHKETQYF.

This clone showed up just once. V usage is TRBV6-6 and J usage is TRBJ1-6; the D is unclear. This CDR3 has 14 residues. V was pared by 11 bases and J by 0 bases, with 11 bases between. Germline V gene lookup returns CDR1 MNHNY and CDR2 SVGAGI (reference sequence). CDR3 sequence (DNA): TGTGCCTCCCTGCGAAGCTCCTATAATTCACCCCTCCACTTT. Its translation is CASLRSSYNSPLHF.

This rearrangement joins TRBV5-6 to TRBJ1-4; 9 bases agree with TRBD1. CDR3 length: 15 amino acids. V lost 4 bases and J lost 5; bases outside the gene matches: 6. Per germline, CDR1 SGHDT and CDR2 YYEEEE. The CDR3 nucleotides read TGTGCCAGCAGCCTCCCCGGACAGGGGAATGAAAAACTGTTTTTT. Translated: CASSLPGQGNEKLFF.

The gene calls are TRBV5-5 and TRBJ1-4; TRBD1 matches at 7 bases. Germline CDR1 reads SGHKS; CDR2 reads YYEKEE (reference sequence). The CDR3 is made up of 17 amino acids. The J segment lost 5 bases and the V segment lost 4 bases, leaving 14 bases of the junction unmatched. CDR3 bases: TGTGCCAGCAGCCCCCACGGCAGGGGGACTCCCAATGAAAAACTGTTTTTT. As protein: CASSPHGRGTPNEKLFF.

This clone was detected only once. The V gene is TRBV10-3, the J gene TRBJ1-2; 7 positions agree with TRBD1. CDR1 and CDR2 (germline): ENHRY, SYGVKD. The CDR3 is 18 amino acids. V shed 3 bases and J 0 bases; nucleotides not matched to a gene: 13. The CDR3 loop reads CAISDSQGVIPANYGYTF. The CDR3 nucleotides read TGTGCCATCAGTGATTCGCAGGGGGTGATTCCAGCTAACTATGGCTACACCTTC.

This clone was seen a handful of times. The rearrangement links TRBV2 to TRBJ2-7, with 7 nucleotides matching TRBD2. The CDR3 length is 12 residues. V gave up 5 bases and J gave up 5 bases; unmatched junction bases: 3. Germline assignment: CDR1 SNHLY and CDR2 FYNNEI. For the CDR3, the DNA is TGTGCCAGCAGTAAGACTAGCCACGAGCAGTACTTC. Translating gives CASSKTSHEQYF.

The chain couples TRBV19 to TRBJ1-1; D unresolved. This CDR3 has 14 residues. With 8 bases removed from V and 0 bases from J, the gap between germline ends came to 13 bases. Germline CDR1 reads LNHDA; CDR2 reads SQIVND (reference sequence). The CDR3 reads CASGSQSVNTEAFF. The DNA for the CDR3 is TGTGCCAGTGGTTCACAGTCCGTGAACACTGAAGCTTTCTTT.

This clone came up once. The chain recombines TRBV13 with TRBJ1-1, with D possibly TRBD1 on 6 matching bases. The germline gives CDR1 PRHDT, CDR2 FYEKMQ (reference sequence). Trimming pared 1 base from V and 2 bases from J, leaving 8 bases between. The CDR3 spans 14 residues. The DNA for the CDR3 is TGTGCCAGCAGCTTAGCCAGGGGAAACACTGAAGCTTTCTTT. Amino acids: CASSLARGNTEAFF.

The V and J genes are TRBV5-4 and TRBJ1-1; the D is unclear. There are 13 residues in the CDR3. Trimming cost V 6 bases and J 3 bases, with 12 bases left between them. Germline V gives CDR1 SGHNT, CDR2 YYREEE (reference sequence). CDR3 nucleotide sequence: TGTGCCAGCACCGTCGGACTGGACACTGAAGCTTTCTTT. It translates to CASTVGLDTEAFF.

The chain couples TRBV5-1 to TRBJ1-1; D remains ambiguous. The CDR3 is 14 residues long. Per the germline V gene, CDR1 is SGHRS and CDR2 is YFSETQ. V lost 4 bases and J 4 bases, leaving 14 bases between the germline ends. This chain's CDR3 is CASSLRTPTTEAFF. CDR3 nucleotides: TGCGCCAGCAGCCTCCGGACCCCAACCACTGAAGCTTTCTTT.

This clone was recorded only once. This chain uses TRBV11-3 with TRBJ2-5, with 8 positions matching TRBD1. The junction had 12 bases not matched to a gene; V was cut back by 7 bases and J by 5 bases. There are 15 residues in the CDR3. CDR1 is SGHNT and CDR2 is YENEEA in the germline V gene. The CDR3 here is CASTKRAGGDETQYF. The CDR3 DNA reads as TGTGCCAGCACTAAGAGGGCAGGGGGCGATGAGACCCAGTACTTC.

The chain couples TRBV4-3 to TRBJ2-2; 7 bases are a match to TRBD2. The CDR3 consists of 16 residues. V lost 4 bases to trimming and J lost 2 bases; unmatched junction nucleotides: 7. Per germline, CDR1 LGHNA and CDR2 YSLEER. CDR3 in DNA: TGCGCCAGCAGCCGGGGGGGGAAGGGAAACACCGGGGAGCTGTTTTTT. Its translation is CASSRGGKGNTGELFF.

The V call is TRBV28, the J call TRBJ1-4; D is unclear. The CDR3 has 11 amino acids. Germline-derived CDR1 and CDR2 are MDHEN and SYDVKM. With 5 bases removed from V and 14 bases from J, the gap between germline ends came to 12 bases. CDR3 in DNA: TGTGCCAGCAGTGCAGACGTGGGGCTGTTTTTT. Protein: CASSADVGLFF.

The chain carries TRBV6-1 and TRBJ1-5, with TRBD1 identical over 9 bases. This CDR3 region has 20 residues. Germline trimming cut 3 bases from V and 0 bases from J; bases unmatched to any gene: 15. From germline, CDR1 is MNHNS and CDR2 SASEGT. CDR3 amino acids: CASSDLLRTGVFYSNQPQHF. The CDR3 nucleotides are TGTGCCAGCAGTGATCTCCTGCGGACAGGGGTCTTTTATAGCAATCAGCCCCAGCATTTT.

The V call is TRBV27, the J call TRBJ2-1, with 12 nucleotides matching TRBD2. Germline V gene sequence: CDR1 MNHEY, CDR2 SMNVEV (reference sequence). This CDR3 spans 15 amino acids. After removal of 4 bases from V and 10 bases from J, the junction contained 8 bases not matched to a gene. The CDR3, as DNA: TGTGCCAGCAGTTGGGCTAGCGGGGGGGTGGTCGAGCAGTTCTTC. Amino acids: CASSWASGGVVEQFF.

V gene TRBV19 combines with J gene TRBJ2-7; D is undetermined. Germline-derived CDR1 and CDR2 are LNHDA and SQIVND (reference sequence). The CDR3 runs to 14 residues. The germline V and J ends were trimmed by 3 bases and 2 bases, with 11 bases remaining between them. CDR3: CASSMNWPPYEQYF. CDR3 nucleotide sequence: TGTGCCAGTAGTATGAACTGGCCCCCCTACGAGCAGTACTTC.

The chain uses TRBV28 and TRBJ2-5; 7 bases match TRBD2. J gave up 5 bases and V 2 bases, and 11 bases lay outside the gene matches. The CDR3 has 16 amino acids. Germline CDR1 reads MDHEN; CDR2 reads SYDVKM. The CDR3 DNA is TGTGCCAGCAGTTTAATTTGGGAGGGCCTTGGGGAGACCCAGTACTTC. Translated, it gives CASSLIWEGLGETQYF.

This chain connects TRBV7-9 to TRBJ2-7; TRBD2 agrees at 14 bases. This CDR3 contains 14 residues. The J segment lost 7 bases and the V segment lost 3 bases, leaving 2 bases of the junction unmatched. Germline CDR1 and CDR2: SEHNR and FQNEAQ (reference sequence). CDR3 in amino acids: CASSLGLAGAEQYF. CDR3 in DNA: TGTGCCAGCAGCTTGGGACTAGCGGGAGCTGAGCAGTACTTC.

The rearrangement links TRBV18 to TRBJ2-7; D possibly corresponds to TRBD2 (5 bases). V was cut by 2 bases and J by 6 bases, with 14 bases left in between. Germline CDR1 and CDR2: KGHSH and LQKENI. The CDR3 is 14 amino acids. CDR3 nucleotide sequence: TGTGCCAGCTCACCAGCGGGTAGACTCGGCGAGCAGTACTTC. Its translation is CASSPAGRLGEQYF.

The V and J genes are TRBV28 and TRBJ2-2; tentatively, D is TRBD1 (6 bases). Per the germline V gene, CDR1 is MDHEN and CDR2 is SYDVKM. V was pared by 7 bases and J by 8 bases, with 20 bases between. The CDR3 totals 15 residues. In DNA, the CDR3 is TGTGCCAGCACTCCAGGGGCCCCGGCGAATGGGGAGCTGTTTTTT. Its translation: CASTPGAPANGELFF. The full variable domain, completed using reference TRBV28 and TRBJ2-2, is DVKVTQSSRYLVKRTGEKVFLECVQDMDHENMFWYRQDPGLGLRLIYFSYDVKMKEKGDIPEGYSVSREKKERFSLILESASTNQTSMYLCASTPGAPANGELFFGEGSRLTVL.

J is TRBJ1-1 and V is TRBV4-1, with D perhaps TRBD1 (5 bases). V lost 7 bases and J lost 7, with 10 bases in between. This CDR3 has 11 residues. Germline CDR1 is MGHRA and CDR2 is YSYEKL. The DNA for the CDR3 is TGCGCCAGCACGGAGGGGAGTGAAGCTTTCTTT. This gives the protein CASTEGSEAFF.

V is TRBV5-6 and J is TRBJ2-5; D is uncertain. In germline, CDR1 is SGHDT, CDR2 YYEEEE. This CDR3 is built from 13 residues. V gave up 0 bases and J gave up 2 bases, with 5 bases separating them. As DNA, the CDR3 is TGTGCCAGCAGCTTGGGACGGCAAGAGACCCAGTACTTC. Protein: CASSLGRQETQYF.

The chain is built from TRBV28 and TRBJ2-7, with 7 bases fitting TRBD1. Unmatched junction bases numbered 5, after V lost 6 bases and J lost 0 bases. The CDR3 contains 14 residues. Germline loops: CDR1 MDHEN, CDR2 SYDVKM. This chain's CDR3 is CASRGTAISYEQYF. CDR3 sequence (DNA): TGTGCCAGCAGGGGGACAGCGATCTCCTACGAGCAGTACTTC.

The sample holds a few counts of this clone. The chain links TRBV5-1 to TRBJ1-1; 8 nucleotides agree with TRBD1. Germline CDR1 reads SGHRS; CDR2 reads YFSETQ. The CDR3 is made up of 13 amino acids. The ends lost 4 bases at V and 2 bases at J; junction bases unmatched: 1. DNA of the CDR3: TGCGCCAGCAGCGGACAGGGAAACACTGAAGCTTTCTTT. Residues: CASSGQGNTEAFF.

In this sample, this clone turned up once. V gene TRBV27 combines with J gene TRBJ2-1; D remains unclear. This CDR3 has 11 amino acids. The germline CDR1 and CDR2 sequences are MNHEY and SMNVEV (reference sequence). Trimming removed 3 bases from V and 6 bases from J, with 3 bases in between. The CDR3 sequence is CASSLSNEQFF. The CDR3 bases are TGTGCCAGCAGTTTGAGCAATGAGCAGTTCTTC.

This clone was seen only a few times. The chain is built from TRBV7-3 and TRBJ2-1; D might be TRBD2 (5 bases). This CDR3 has 15 amino acids. V shed 5 bases and J shed 7 bases, with 18 bases lying between them. The germline V gene encodes CDR1 SGHTA and CDR2 FQGTGA. As DNA, the CDR3 is TGTGCCAGCAGCCCAACTAGGACCTCTAAGAATGAGCAGTTCTTC. This encodes CASSPTRTSKNEQFF.

This chain connects TRBV2 to TRBJ1-1; no definite D call. The CDR3 sequence is 14 residues long. Germline loops: CDR1 SNHLY, CDR2 FYNNEI. Trimming took off 2 bases at V and 1 base at J, with 8 bases between the two ends. The CDR3 sequence is CASSERGGNTEAFF. The DNA of the CDR3 is TGTGCCAGCAGTGAACGGGGAGGGAACACTGAAGCTTTCTTT.

This chain uses TRBV7-2 with TRBJ2-1; D may match TRBD1 or TRBD2 (5 bases each). Germline V gene data show CDR1 as SGHTA and CDR2 as FQGNSA. V was trimmed by 7 bases and J by 2 bases, leaving 12 bases between them. The CDR3 is 14 residues long. Here the CDR3 DNA reads TGTGCCAGCACCCCGGGACGGACCTACAATGAGCAGTTCTTC. Protein sequence: CASTPGRTYNEQFF.

The gene calls are TRBV6-1 and TRBJ1-2, with 10 bases aligning to TRBD1. The CDR3 totals 14 residues. With V trimmed by 7 bases and J by 4 bases, 6 bases remained unmatched. Germline V gene sequence: CDR1 MNHNS, CDR2 SASEGT. CDR3 protein: CASTLTGGGYGYTF. Written as DNA, the CDR3 is TGTGCCAGCACCTTGACAGGGGGCGGCTATGGCTACACCTTC.